Listed below are T cell receptor beta chains from one sample, sequenced in a study of graft-versus-host responses after intestinal transplantation. Sequencing was performed with immunoSEQ multiplex PCR; in TCRdb, only in-frame clones are kept and a portion is missing. The data hold approximately 17,000 clones, with about 83% observed a single time. The input for sequencing was ileum tissue, taken just under 600 days after intestinal transplantation. The source of these receptors is a human patient who received an intestinal transplant, so some T cells may come from the graft donor. Each CDR3 is given with its conserved first and last residue. D genes are given only for firm matches. Where a row states a size, it is once, few, many or the class of an expanded clone; other rows omit it.

>TRBJ2-1|once|TRBV27|-
TGTGCCAGCAGTTTAACGCAGCCAAGCTCCTACAATGAGCAGTTCTTC
CASSLTQPSSYNEQFF
>TRBJ2-5|-|TRBV11-2|TRBD2
TGTGCCAGCAGCCCCGCGGGGGAGGACACAACCCATGACCGAGAGACCCAGTACTTC
CASSPAGEDTTHDRETQYF
>TRBJ2-4|few|TRBV6-1|TRBD1
TGTGCCAGCAGTGTAGGGACAGGGGAAAGTGACATTCAGTACTTC
CASSVGTGESDIQYF
>TRBJ2-1|-|TRBV5-1|TRBD2
TGCGCCACCCGGGGACTAGCGGGGGACAATGAGCAGTTCTTC
CATRGLAGDNEQFF
>TRBJ1-2|-|TRBV11-2|TRBD1
TGTGCCAGCAGCCCGCAGACAGGGACTCGCGGCTACACCTTC
CASSPQTGTRGYTF
>TRBJ2-5|-|TRBV7-8|-
TGTGCCAGCAGCGCGAGACATCAAGAGACCCAGTACTTC
CASSARHQETQYF
>TRBJ1-3|few|TRBV6-6|-
TGTGCCAGCACTCAGCGGGCGGAATCTGGAAACACCATATATTTT
CASTQRAESGNTIYF
>TRBJ2-1|-|TRBV30|TRBD2
TGTGCCTGGACCTTATCGGGGGGGCCCTACAATGAGCAGTTCTTC
CAWTLSGGPYNEQFF
>TRBJ1-2|-|TRBV7-2|-
TGTGCCAGCAGCTCTCGGGACACCAGATCCTATGGCTACACCTTC
CASSSRDTRSYGYTF
>TRBJ1-1|-|TRBV5-1|TRBD1
TGCGCCAGCAGCTTGGAGGGGACAGGGATGAACACTGAAGCTTTCTTT
CASSLEGTGMNTEAFF
>TRBJ1-5|-|TRBV18|-
TGTGCCAGCTCACCGTCCCTCGACGGGGCGCCCCAGCATTTT
CASSPSLDGAPQHF
>TRBJ2-3|-|TRBV7-3|TRBD2
TGTGCCAGCAGCTTAGGACTAGGAACGCCTACAGATACGCAGTATTTT
CASSLGLGTPTDTQYF
>TRBJ1-5|-|TRBV5-6|-
TGTGCCAGCAGCGCAAGACAGGAAGGGATTAATAGCAATCAGCCCCAGCATTTT
CASSARQEGINSNQPQHF
>TRBJ2-1|-|TRBV5-4|-
TGTGCCAGCAGCCCCCTACAGGGTCTCAACCACGCGGAGCAGTTCTTC
CASSPLQGLNHAEQFF
>TRBJ1-1|-|TRBV27|-
TGTGCCAGCATTGCGGGTACTGAAGCTTTCTTT
CASIAGTEAFF
>TRBJ2-6|-|TRBV27|-
TGTGCCAGCAGTCCCTCCGGGACCCCCGTGGTTGGAGCCAACGTCCTGACTTTC
CASSPSGTPVVGANVLTF
>TRBJ2-6|-|TRBV27|-
TGTGCCAGCAGTTTGATGGCTGGGGCCAACGTCCTGACTTTC
CASSLMAGANVLTF
>TRBJ1-2|once|TRBV6-5|-
TGTGCCAGCAGTTACGACAGCCGTGACTATGGCTACACCTTC
CASSYDSRDYGYTF
>TRBJ2-2|-|TRBV6-1|TRBD1
TGTGCCAGCAGTGCAACAGGGGCGGTCGGGGAGCTGTTTTTT
CASSATGAVGELFF
>TRBJ1-1|-|TRBV2|-
TGTGCCAGCAGAGCCGGGGTTTCCCAGGCTTTCTTT
CASRAGVSQAFF
>TRBJ1-5|-|TRBV2|TRBD1
TGTGCCAGCAGTGTGTCTTACAGGGGCCAGCCCCAGCATTTT
CASSVSYRGQPQHF